This T cell receptor (beta chain) was sequenced during a study of response to subunit inactivated influenza vaccine. This clonotype was counted only a few times. TCRdb passed the RT-PCR reads through MiXCR, listing each CDR3 protein once. The sample has fewer than 700,000 distinct CDR3 sequences, over 10% seen once. The TCR was taken from a man between 45 and 60 years old who received an inactivated influenza vaccine. Sample: PBMCs from blood, taken more than 35 days after vaccination.

The CDR3 spells CASSLASGSSSGINEQFF. Here the CDR3 DNA reads TGTGCCAGCAGCTTAGCTAGCGGGAGCAGTTCAGGTATTAATGAGCAGTTCTTC. The rearrangement joins TRBV11-1 to TRBJ2-1, with 9 nucleotides matching TRBD2. The junction had 13 bases not matched to a gene; V was cut back by 0 bases and J by 7 bases. There are 18 residues in the CDR3. The germline V gene has CDR1 SGHAT and CDR2 FQDESV (reference sequence).